The present T cell receptor beta chain was sequenced within a study of T cell changes during pregnancy in multiple sclerosis. TCRdb's copy holds only in-frame clones and misses some; the assay was immunoSEQ multiplex PCR. The sample includes around 80,000 clones, roughly 94% of them seen just once. This CDR3 comprises 13 residues. Germline values: CDR1 MNHEY, CDR2 SMNVEV (reference sequence). Trimming left V 1 base short and J 8 bases short, with 11 bases between. The chain employs TRBV27 and TRBJ1-2; possibly TRBD1 for D (5 bases). The clonotype was recovered from a female donor with multiple sclerosis, enrolled in a pregnancy study. The specimen comprised peripheral blood, sampled before pregnancy. CDR3 region: CASSLFPGNGYTF. DNA of the CDR3: TGTGCCAGCAGTTTATTCCCAGGGAACGGCTACACCTTC.